This T cell receptor beta chain was recorded in a study of T cells in Graves' hyperthyroidism and ophthalmopathy. This clonotype was seen a handful of times. The CDR3 regions of TCR beta were amplified from RNA transcripts. The HTBI set primed first-round TCR CDR3 RT-PCR. TCRdb analysed the multiplex PCR reads with MiXCR anew, one entry per CDR3 protein. This sample has hundreds of thousands of distinct CDR3 sequences, with less than 15% found just once. Graves' hyperthyroidism is called stable when ophthalmopathy does not progress within 18 months. Hyperthyroidism was newly diagnosed in patients aged 18 to 65 (duration under 2 months). Patients were excluded for uncontrolled infection, other autoimmune disease, pregnancy or lactation. The PBMCs were taken from more than 8 ml of fresh peripheral blood. The germline CDR1 and CDR2 sequences are SGDLS and YYNGEE. CDR3 length: 15 amino acids. Trimming cost V 3 bases and J 3 bases; bases outside gene matches: 5.

What was sequenced was blood. The source of this sequence is a woman younger than 35 with Graves' hyperthyroidism. The chain joins TRBV9 to TRBJ2-1; 8 bases fit TRBD1. In nucleotides, the CDR3 is TGTGCCAGCAGCGACTCGGACAGGGTCTACAATGAGCAGTTCTTC. Amino acids: CASSDSDRVYNEQFF.